Listed below are T cell receptor beta chains from one sample, sequenced in a study of shared clonotypes between healthy human individuals. The protocol was immunoSEQ multiplex PCR, while the TCRdb copy is restricted to in-frame clones and leaves out a portion. This table has 780,000 or so clones, just under 75% appearing once. The sample consisted of memory CD4+ T cells sorted from blood. These receptors were obtained from a woman aged 25 to 39 in good health. Both conserved end residues are part of each CDR3. D genes are given only for firm matches. Clone sizes are given selectively: once, few, many, or a class where the clone is expanded.

clone_size,cdr3_length,j_call,d_call,v_call,cdr3_aa,cdr3_nt
many,18,TRBJ1-1,TRBD1,TRBV14,CASSPQMIYRGRVTEAFF,TGTGCCAGCAGCCCCCAGATGATTTACAGGGGTAGGGTCACTGAAGCTTTCTTT
NA,17,TRBJ1-1,NA,TRBV7-9,CASSSWMSLGRNTEAFF,TGTGCCAGCAGCTCATGGATGAGTCTGGGTCGTAACACTGAAGCTTTCTTT
once,19,TRBJ2-3,TRBD2,TRBV5-8,CASSPSPPLAGRSADTQYF,TGTGCCAGCAGCCCCTCCCCCCCACTAGCGGGACGGAGTGCAGATACGCAGTATTTT
NA,18,TRBJ2-1,TRBD2,TRBV25-1,CASSVPRYLAGVYNEQFF,TGTGCCAGCAGTGTTCCCAGGTACCTAGCGGGAGTCTACAATGAGCAGTTCTTC
NA,16,TRBJ1-6,NA,TRBV27,CASTSQGFGAHSPLHF,TGTGCCAGCACTTCCCAGGGATTCGGTGCCCATTCACCCCTCCACTTT
few,12,TRBJ2-7,NA,TRBV29-1,CSAAGAGYEQYF,TGCAGCGCTGCGGGGGCGGGTTACGAGCAGTACTTC
NA,16,TRBJ2-1,TRBD2,TRBV10-1,CASSEWGTSGRGEQFF,TGCGCCAGCAGTGAGTGGGGGACTAGCGGGAGAGGTGAGCAGTTCTTC
NA,12,TRBJ1-2,NA,TRBV7-2,CASSSTGYGYTF,TGTGCCAGCAGCAGTACAGGGTATGGCTACACCTTC
NA,15,TRBJ1-2,NA,TRBV25-1,CASSGFRGANYGYTF,TGTGCCAGCAGTGGATTCCGGGGAGCTAACTATGGCTACACCTTC
NA,16,TRBJ1-3,TRBD1,TRBV5-8,CASSLAVRGLGNTIYF,TGTGCCAGCAGCTTGGCCGTCAGGGGGCTTGGAAACACCATATATTTT
NA,12,TRBJ2-7,NA,TRBV7-9,CASSSYSYEQYF,TGTGCCAGCAGCTCCTATAGCTACGAGCAGTACTTC
NA,15,TRBJ1-1,NA,TRBV15,CATSRDLHMNTEAFF,TGTGCCACCAGCAGAGATCTGCACATGAACACTGAAGCTTTCTTT
NA,13,TRBJ2-3,NA,TRBV5-4,CASSFRASDTQYF,TGTGCCAGCAGCTTCAGGGCATCGGATACGCAGTATTTT
NA,14,TRBJ1-4,NA,TRBV4-1,CASSQVGGIEKLFF,TGCGCCAGCAGCCAAGTGGGTGGCATCGAAAAACTGTTTTTT
NA,15,TRBJ2-7,NA,TRBV28,CASSPTGEGMTIWYF,TGTGCCAGCAGTCCTACCGGAGAGGGGATGACCATATGGTACTTC
few,15,TRBJ2-2,TRBD1,TRBV29-1,CSVPKTGKNTGELFF,TGCAGCGTACCTAAGACAGGGAAGAACACCGGGGAGCTGTTTTTT
NA,17,TRBJ2-1,TRBD2,TRBV27,CASKRRTGTSGDNEQFF,TGTGCCAGCAAACGGCGGACCGGGACTAGCGGGGACAATGAGCAGTTCTTC
NA,14,TRBJ2-5,NA,TRBV5-1,CASSPGPAQETQYF,TGCGCCAGCAGCCCTGGCCCGGCCCAAGAGACCCAGTACTTC
NA,15,TRBJ2-5,NA,TRBV7-3,CASSLGGGLGETQYF,TGTGCCAGCAGCTTGGGAGGGGGTCTGGGAGAGACCCAGTACTTC
NA,13,TRBJ2-2,NA,TRBV6-4,CASSVQFGGELFF,TGTGCCAGCAGTGTACAGTTTGGCGGGGAGCTGTTTTTT
NA,16,TRBJ2-2,TRBD1,TRBV5-6,CASSLGTGRNTGELFF,TGTGCCAGCAGCTTGGGGACAGGCAGGAACACCGGGGAGCTGTTTTTT
NA,15,TRBJ2-1,NA,TRBV5-1,CASSLDYSLYNEQFF,TGCGCCAGCAGCTTGGATTACTCCCTCTACAATGAGCAGTTCTTC
NA,16,TRBJ2-2,TRBD1,TRBV7-7,CASSRADRGRAGELFF,TGTGCCAGCAGCCGCGCGGACAGGGGTCGGGCCGGGGAGCTGTTTTTT
few,15,TRBJ2-5,TRBD1,TRBV5-1,CASSRTGSTGETQYF,TGCGCCAGCAGTAGGACAGGGAGCACCGGGGAGACCCAGTACTTC
NA,15,TRBJ2-7,NA,TRBV2,CASRIQGGRNYEQYF,TGTGCCAGCCGAATACAGGGGGGGAGGAACTACGAGCAGTACTTC
NA,14,TRBJ1-5,TRBD1,TRBV30,CAWGDRERGQPQHF,TGTGCCTGGGGGGACAGGGAGCGCGGTCAGCCCCAGCATTTT
few,14,TRBJ2-1,NA,TRBV5-1,CASSRSSSYNEQFF,TGCGCCAGCAGCAGAAGTAGCTCCTACAATGAGCAGTTCTTC
once,15,TRBJ2-7,TRBD1,TRBV5-6,CASSLTGTGPYEQYF,TGTGCCAGCAGCCTCACCGGGACAGGGCCGTACGAGCAGTACTTC
NA,15,TRBJ1-2,NA,TRBV7-2,CASSPQSGSNYGYTF,TGTGCCAGCAGCCCCCAATCGGGCTCTAACTATGGCTACACCTTC
NA,13,TRBJ2-7,TRBD1,TRBV5-1,CASSAQGAQEQYF,TGCGCCAGCAGCGCGCAGGGGGCGCAAGAGCAGTACTTC
many,15,TRBJ2-7,NA,TRBV2,CASSELGGGYGEQYF,TGTGCCAGCAGTGAACTGGGCGGAGGCTATGGCGAGCAGTACTTC
NA,16,TRBJ1-5,NA,TRBV10-3,CAISRGGPEFNQPQHF,TGTGCCATCAGTAGGGGGGGACCAGAGTTCAATCAGCCCCAGCATTTT
NA,11,TRBJ2-1,NA,TRBV11-2,CASSITNEQFF,TGTGCCAGCAGCATAACCAATGAGCAGTTCTTC
NA,14,TRBJ2-7,TRBD1,TRBV5-1,CASSGMDRTYEQYF,TGCGCCAGCAGCGGGATGGACAGGACCTACGAGCAGTACTTC
NA,15,TRBJ2-2,TRBD2,TRBV4-2,CASSQGTSESGELFF,TGTGCCAGCAGCCAAGGGACTAGCGAGTCCGGGGAGCTGTTTTTT
NA,16,TRBJ2-3,TRBD2,TRBV5-4,CASSEGTSGSTDTQYF,TGTGCCAGCAGCGAAGGGACTAGCGGTAGCACAGATACGCAGTATTTT
few,15,TRBJ2-2,NA,TRBV27,CASSLSRVNTGELFF,TGTGCCAGCAGTTTGTCTCGGGTGAACACCGGGGAGCTGTTTTTT
NA,17,TRBJ2-3,NA,TRBV2,CASNPPPGVTSTDTQYF,TGTGCCAGCAACCCCCCACCAGGGGTGACAAGCACAGATACGCAGTATTTT
NA,15,TRBJ2-1,TRBD1,TRBV19,CATGRGQGAYNEQFF,TGTGCCACCGGGCGGGGACAGGGGGCTTACAATGAGCAGTTCTTC
NA,15,TRBJ2-1,TRBD2,TRBV6-4,CASTQLAGPRNEQFF,TGTGCCAGCACTCAACTAGCGGGACCACGAAATGAGCAGTTCTTC
NA,16,TRBJ2-5,NA,TRBV19,CASSNFGMLPGETQYF,TGTGCCAGTAGTAACTTCGGGATGCTCCCTGGAGAGACCCAGTACTTC
NA,16,TRBJ2-5,NA,TRBV13,CASSLGLSGVEETQYF,TGTGCCAGCAGCTTAGGCCTAAGTGGAGTCGAGGAGACCCAGTACTTC
NA,15,TRBJ2-3,NA,TRBV7-3,CASSLGSRLTDTQYF,TGTGCCAGCAGCTTAGGGAGCCGGCTCACAGATACGCAGTATTTT
NA,23,TRBJ2-5,TRBD1,TRBV15,CATSREAGQGARTGGRASETQYF,TGTGCCACCAGCAGAGAGGCGGGACAGGGGGCAAGGACTGGCGGGAGGGCATCAGAGACCCAGTACTTC
NA,13,TRBJ2-1,TRBD2,TRBV6-6,CASRERTSGNPFF,TGTGCCAGCAGAGAGCGGACTAGCGGGAATCCGTTCTTC